Shown below are 8 T cell receptor beta chains from a single sample sequenced in a study of blood T cells in healthy people across ages. Sample-barcoded 5' priming and a J-beta primer mix drove a second PCR of 7 to 11 cycles. TCRdb analysed the 5' RACE reads with MiXCR anew, one entry per CDR3 protein. The sample has fewer than 1.5 million distinct CDR3 sequences, approximately 40% seen once. Sequenced material: blood. The receptor set was obtained from a woman under 30 in good health.

The chain combines TRBV20-1 with TRBJ1-6, with TRBD1 matching over 7 bases. CDR1 is DFQATT, CDR2 SNEGSKA, per germline (reference sequence). J was trimmed by 3 bases and V by 4 bases; bases with no gene match: 12. The CDR3 totals 17 residues. The CDR3 reads CSAKIWGGDSYNSPLHF. The CDR3 coding sequence is TGCAGTGCTAAGATATGGGGCGGGGACAGCTATAATTCACCCCTCCACTTT.

In this sample, this clonotype turned up once. This chain uses TRBV6-6 with TRBJ2-4; D unclear. With 0 bases removed from V and 13 bases from J, the gap between germline ends came to 25 bases. The length of the CDR3 is 17 residues. In germline, CDR1 is MNHNY, CDR2 SVGAGI (reference sequence). The CDR3 DNA reads TGTGCCAGCAGTTACTCCATCGTGGCTCTCTGGGATGGTGAGCAGTACTTC. Translation gives CASSYSIVALWDGEQYF.

The chain has TRBV20-1 and TRBJ1-2; D ambiguous. Germline CDR1 and CDR2: DFQATT and SNEGSKA (reference sequence). This CDR3 contains 15 residues. V was cut by 7 bases and J by 5 bases, with 23 bases left in between. Here the CDR3 reads CSVPPLLGDMYGYTF. The CDR3 DNA follows: TGCAGTGTCCCACCCCTCTTGGGTGATATGTATGGCTACACCTTC.

This rearrangement joins TRBV27 to TRBJ2-4; 8 bases are a match to TRBD1. The J call may be in error: the DNA end matches TRBJ2-7 better. Germline CDR1 reads MNHEY; CDR2 reads SMNVEV (reference sequence). The CDR3 consists of 17 residues. The CDR3 loop reads CASSKPSRTGSSYEQYF. The CDR3 nucleotides read TGTGCCAGCAGTAAACCATCTCGGACAGGGTCGTCCTACGAGCAGTACTTC.

This clonotype was seen a handful of times. The V gene is TRBV27, the J gene TRBJ1-6; D gene unclear. Trimming cost V 3 bases and J 10 bases, with 13 bases left between them. CDR3 length equals 14 residues. Germline V gene sequence: CDR1 MNHEY, CDR2 SMNVEV (reference sequence). DNA for the CDR3: TGTGCCAGCAGTTTCGGATACGAACAATCACCCCTCCACTTT. Encoded protein: CASSFGYEQSPLHF.

This chain links TRBV12-3 or TRBV12-4 with TRBJ2-3; the D gene is possibly TRBD1 (6 bases). V was clipped by 6 bases and J by 9 bases, with 16 bases between them. CDR3 length: 13 amino acids. CDR3 residues: CASSPGSQGTQYF. The CDR3, as DNA: TGTGCCAGCAGCCCGGGGTCTCAGGGGACGCAGTATTTT.

This chain joins TRBV5-8 and TRBJ2-3; 13 nucleotides align to TRBD2. Germline CDR1 reads SGHTS; CDR2 reads YDEGEE. The CDR3 is made up of 15 amino acids. Trimming cost V 6 bases and J 4 bases; bases outside gene matches: 5. The CDR3 nucleotides read TGTGCCAGCAAAGGACTAGCGGGAGTTTCAGATACGCAGTATTTT. This gives the protein CASKGLAGVSDTQYF.

With regard to this clonotype: A much larger clone differs by one base, so this may be a read error. The chain uses TRBV11-2 and TRBJ2-7, with TRBD1 identical over 9 bases. The CDR3 totals 14 residues. J lost 7 bases, V lost 6 bases, and 10 bases had no gene match. The germline CDR1 and CDR2 sequences are SGHAT and FQNNGV. In DNA form, the CDR3 reads TGTGCCAGCAGGACGTTACAGGGGGCGGGGGAGCAGTACTTC. It encodes CASRTLQGAGEQYF.